The 20 T cell receptor beta chains reported below all come from one sample, sequenced in a study of blood T cell repertoires in COVID-19. Some clones are missing from TCRdb's copy, which holds only in-frame ones; the method was immunoSEQ multiplex PCR. Among over 90,000 clones listed, roughly 84% were seen once. Sequencing was carried out using peripheral blood. The receptors were gathered from a human donor in a cohort sampled during active or convalescent COVID-19.

J is TRBJ2-1 and V is TRBV11-2, with 7 bases that match TRBD1. There are 13 residues in the CDR3. V lost 4 bases to trimming and J lost 8 bases; unmatched junction nucleotides: 5. The V gene's germline CDR1 is SGHAT and CDR2 FQNNGV. As DNA, the CDR3 is TGTGCCAGCAGCTACAGGGGTAGGTATGAGCAGTTCTTC. It specifies CASSYRGRYEQFF.

In its sample, this clone was seen once. The chain joins TRBV6-5 to TRBJ1-4, with 9 bases that match TRBD1. The V segment lost 5 bases and the J segment 8 bases; nucleotides outside the gene matches: 6. The germline CDR1 and CDR2 sequences are MNHEY and SVGAGI. This CDR3 is built from 14 residues. CDR3 in amino acids: CASSPGQGWEKLFF. CDR3 sequence (DNA): TGTGCCAGCAGTCCGGGACAGGGTTGGGAAAAACTGTTTTTT.

The chain links TRBV28 to TRBJ1-5; TRBD1 is a possible D gene (5 bases). The CDR3 extends over 16 amino acids. Germline V CDR1 and CDR2: MDHEN, SYDVKM. V lost 6 bases and J 0 bases, leaving 15 bases between the germline ends. The CDR3 reads CASRQWGGYSNQPQHF. CDR3 DNA: TGTGCCAGCAGGCAGTGGGGGGGTTATAGCAATCAGCCCCAGCATTTT.

V is TRBV2 and J is TRBJ2-1, with TRBD1 matching 9 bases. The V gene end was trimmed by 5 bases and the J gene end by 9 bases; junction bases not matched to a gene: 5. This CDR3 contains 13 residues. Germline V gives CDR1 SNHLY, CDR2 FYNNEI. The CDR3 is CASSNRGQGEQFF. The CDR3 DNA reads as TGTGCCAGCAGTAACAGGGGGCAGGGTGAGCAGTTCTTC.

Notes on this clone: A far bigger clonotype differs at one base, so this is likely a read error. This sequence joins TRBV28 and TRBJ2-7; D is unresolved. Germline values: CDR1 MDHEN, CDR2 SYDVKM. The CDR3 contains 11 residues. Trimming stripped 5 bases from V and 3 bases from J, with 5 bases between. The CDR3 spells CASSPNYEQYF. Written as DNA, the CDR3 is TGTGCCAGCAGTCCCAACTACGAGCAGTACTTC.

This chain joins TRBV6-2 or TRBV6-3 and TRBJ2-3, with 13 bases matching TRBD2. This CDR3 spans 16 amino acids. CDR1 MNHEY and CDR2 SVGEGT come from the germline V gene. V gave up 6 bases and J gave up 6 bases; unmatched junction bases: 9. Here the CDR3 reads CASSPEGLAGWDTQYF. For the CDR3, the DNA is TGTGCCAGCAGCCCCGAGGGACTAGCGGGGTGGGATACGCAGTATTTT.

This chain connects TRBV2 to TRBJ1-2; TRBD1 aligns across 7 bases. Germline V gives CDR1 SNHLY, CDR2 FYNNEI. J gave up 4 bases and V 7 bases, and 6 bases lay outside the gene matches. This CDR3 has 13 amino acids. In DNA form, the CDR3 reads TGTGCCAGCACCCAGGGGGAGCCCTATGGCTACACCTTC. Amino acids: CASTQGEPYGYTF.

The rearrangement uses TRBV18 and TRBJ2-7, with 13 bases identical to TRBD2. CDR3 size: 15 residues. Germline V gene data show CDR1 as KGHSH and CDR2 as LQKENI. The ends lost 6 bases at V and 6 bases at J; junction bases unmatched: 8. CDR3: CASSLRGLAGSEQYF. In DNA form, the CDR3 reads TGTGCCAGCTCCCTACGGGGACTAGCGGGGAGCGAGCAGTACTTC.

This clone was seen a few times. The CDR3 spells CASSRGTETNYGYTF. In DNA form, the CDR3 reads TGTGCCAGCAGCCGCGGGACGGAAACTAACTATGGCTACACCTTC. V usage is TRBV5-4 and J usage is TRBJ1-2; D is perhaps TRBD1 (5 bases). Looked up from germline, CDR1 is SGHNT and CDR2 is YYREEE (reference sequence). The ends were cut back, 4 bases at V and 0 bases at J, with 13 bases in the middle. The CDR3 runs to 15 residues.

This clone was counted a single time. The V gene is TRBV30, the J gene TRBJ1-5; a weak D match, TRBD1 (5 bases). Germline V gene lookup returns CDR1 GTSNPN and CDR2 SVGIG (reference sequence). The V end lost 1 base, the J end lost 5 bases, and 6 bases lay between the germline ends. The CDR3 has 12 amino acids. The CDR3 loop reads CAWSEGYQPQHF. The CDR3 DNA follows: TGTGCCTGGAGTGAGGGGTATCAGCCCCAGCATTTT.

The chain is built from TRBV7-9 and TRBJ1-2; weak D call: TRBD1 (6 bases). CDR3 length equals 14 residues. Germline V gives CDR1 SEHNR, CDR2 FQNEAQ (reference sequence). Trimming removed 5 bases from V and 6 bases from J, with 16 bases in between. The CDR3 DNA reads TGTGCCAGCAGCGTAAACCGGGACACTCATGGCTACACCTTC. It encodes CASSVNRDTHGYTF.

The chain employs TRBV5-1 and TRBJ1-2, with D perhaps TRBD1 (6 bases). Germline assignment: CDR1 SGHRS and CDR2 YFSETQ. V lost 6 bases, J lost 4 bases, and 16 bases lay in between. CDR3 size: 14 residues. The CDR3 sequence is CASTPSGGGYGYTF. DNA of the CDR3: TGCGCCAGCACCCCGAGTGGGGGCGGCTATGGCTACACCTTC.

The chain combines TRBV6-6 with TRBJ2-1; no clear D gene. The CDR3 is 14 amino acids. Germline values: CDR1 MNHNY, CDR2 SVGAGI (reference sequence). V shed 0 bases and J shed 6 bases, with 9 bases lying between them. DNA of the CDR3: TGTGCCAGCAGTTACTCTTCCATCCCCAATGAGCAGTTCTTC. This codes for CASSYSSIPNEQFF.

This clone appeared a few times. This chain connects TRBV3-1 (or the pseudogene TRBV3-2) to TRBJ1-1; D remains unclear. V dropped 2 bases and J dropped 6 bases, with 13 bases sitting between them. This CDR3 contains 14 residues. The germline gives CDR1 LGHDT, CDR2 YNNKEL (reference sequence). DNA for the CDR3: TGTGCCAGCAGCCAATCTGACGGAGCCCCTGAAGCTTTCTTT. Translated: CASSQSDGAPEAFF.

V is TRBV5-1 and J is TRBJ2-4; 7 bases agree with TRBD2. Germline V gives CDR1 SGHRS, CDR2 YFSETQ. The length of the CDR3 is 16 residues. V shed 4 bases and J 3 bases; nucleotides not matched to a gene: 10. CDR3 region: CASSPAAGVVKNIQYF. CDR3 bases: TGCGCCAGCAGCCCGGCTGCGGGGGTGGTCAAAAACATTCAGTACTTC.

The J gene is TRBJ1-5, the V gene TRBV19; 11 bases are a match to TRBD1. V shed 5 bases and J 2 bases; nucleotides not matched to a gene: 5. This CDR3 is 16 amino acids long. The V gene's germline CDR1 is LNHDA and CDR2 SQIVND (reference sequence). The DNA of the CDR3 is TGTGCCAGTAGTGGGACAGGGGGGGTGGGCAATCAGCCCCAGCATTTT. Translating gives CASSGTGGVGNQPQHF.

V usage is TRBV12-5 and J usage is TRBJ2-7; 9 bases line up with TRBD1. The ends lost 6 bases at V and 3 bases at J; junction bases unmatched: 6. The CDR3 has 14 amino acids. CDR1 and CDR2 (germline): LGHNT, FRNRAP. As DNA, the CDR3 is TGTGCTAGTGGGACGGGACAGGGAAGCTACGAGCAGTACTTC. Amino acid sequence: CASGTGQGSYEQYF.

This clone has a single count. The chain uses TRBV28 and TRBJ1-2, with TRBD1 matching over 7 bases. V gave up 2 bases and J gave up 4 bases; unmatched junction bases: 1. The CDR3 extends over 13 amino acids. CDR1 and CDR2 (germline): MDHEN, SYDVKM. The CDR3 DNA follows: TGTGCCAGCAGTTTAAGGGGGCTCTATGGCTACACCTTC. Translation: CASSLRGLYGYTF.

The rearrangement joins TRBV7-2 to TRBJ1-5, with D possibly matching TRBD1 (5 bases). V lost 2 bases and J lost 3, with 11 bases in between. Germline assignment: CDR1 SGHTA and CDR2 FQGNSA. This CDR3 is 15 amino acids long. The CDR3 bases are TGTGCCAGCAGCTTAAGTCGGGGGTCCAATCAGCCCCAGCATTTT. This gives the protein CASSLSRGSNQPQHF.

This chain joins TRBV6-5 and TRBJ2-5, with 8 bases matching TRBD2. Germline values: CDR1 MNHEY, CDR2 SVGAGI. Trimming removed 4 bases from V and 8 bases from J; junction bases left unmatched: 15. CDR3 length: 16 residues. DNA of the CDR3: TGTGCCAGCAGTTCCCCCGCACTAGCGGCGGGAAGCACCCAGTACTTC. It codes for CASSSPALAAGSTQYF.